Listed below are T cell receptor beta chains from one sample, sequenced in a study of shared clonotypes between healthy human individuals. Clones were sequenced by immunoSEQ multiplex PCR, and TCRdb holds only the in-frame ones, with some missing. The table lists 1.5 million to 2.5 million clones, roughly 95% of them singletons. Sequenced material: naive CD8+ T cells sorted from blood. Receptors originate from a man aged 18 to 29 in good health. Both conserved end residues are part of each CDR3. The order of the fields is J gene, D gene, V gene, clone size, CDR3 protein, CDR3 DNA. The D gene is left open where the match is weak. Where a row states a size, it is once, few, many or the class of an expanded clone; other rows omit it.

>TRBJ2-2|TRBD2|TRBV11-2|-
CASSVGLAGGPFAGELFF
TGTGCCAGCAGCGTGGGACTAGCGGGAGGCCCTTTCGCCGGGGAGCTGTTTTTT
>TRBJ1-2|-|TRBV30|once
CAWGGRINYGYTF
TGTGCCTGGGGGGGGCGAATAAACTATGGCTACACCTTC
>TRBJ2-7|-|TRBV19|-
CASSLGLSYEQYF
TGTGCCAGTAGTTTAGGTCTCTCCTACGAGCAGTACTTC
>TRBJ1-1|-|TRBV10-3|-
CAISESAAAEAFF
TGTGCCATCAGTGAGTCGGCAGCTGCTGAAGCTTTCTTT
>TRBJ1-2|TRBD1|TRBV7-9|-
CASSQSGQGVYGYTF
TGTGCCAGCAGCCAGTCCGGACAGGGAGTATATGGCTACACCTTC
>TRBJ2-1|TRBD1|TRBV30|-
CAWSGSPGQHEQFF
TGTGCCTGGAGTGGTTCGCCGGGACAGCATGAGCAGTTCTTC
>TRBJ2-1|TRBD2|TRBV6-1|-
CASGLAGLGNEQFF
TGTGCCAGCGGATTAGCGGGGCTAGGGAATGAGCAGTTCTTC
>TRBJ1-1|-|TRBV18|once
CASSPPGRAEAFF
TGTGCCAGCTCACCACCGGGCAGGGCTGAAGCTTTCTTT
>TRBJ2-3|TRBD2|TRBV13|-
CASSEGGRGTDTQYF
TGTGCCAGCAGTGAAGGCGGGAGAGGCACAGATACGCAGTATTTT
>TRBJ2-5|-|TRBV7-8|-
CASSLGGGTETQYF
TGTGCCAGCAGCTTAGGGGGGGGCACGGAGACCCAGTACTTC
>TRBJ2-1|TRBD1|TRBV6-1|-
CASSAPGTGSNEQFF
TGTGCCAGCAGTGCCCCCGGGACAGGGAGCAATGAGCAGTTCTTC